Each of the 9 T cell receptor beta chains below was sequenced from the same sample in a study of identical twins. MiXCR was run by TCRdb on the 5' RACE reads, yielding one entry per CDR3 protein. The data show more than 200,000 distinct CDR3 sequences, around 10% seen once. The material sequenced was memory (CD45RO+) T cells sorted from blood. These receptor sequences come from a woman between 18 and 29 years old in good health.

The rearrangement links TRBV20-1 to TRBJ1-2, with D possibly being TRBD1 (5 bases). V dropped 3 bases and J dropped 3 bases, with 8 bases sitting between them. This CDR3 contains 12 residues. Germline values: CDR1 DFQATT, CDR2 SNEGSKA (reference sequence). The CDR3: CSASGGDYGYTF. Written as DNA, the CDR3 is TGCAGTGCTAGCGGGGGAGACTATGGCTACACCTTC.

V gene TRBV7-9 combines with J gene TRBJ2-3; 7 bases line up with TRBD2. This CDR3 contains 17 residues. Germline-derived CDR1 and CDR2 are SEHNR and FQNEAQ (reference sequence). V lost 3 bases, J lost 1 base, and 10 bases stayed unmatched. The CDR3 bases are TGTGCCAGCAGCTTGCGCGGGGGTGCTACTCGCACAGATACGCAGTATTTT. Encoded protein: CASSLRGGATRTDTQYF.

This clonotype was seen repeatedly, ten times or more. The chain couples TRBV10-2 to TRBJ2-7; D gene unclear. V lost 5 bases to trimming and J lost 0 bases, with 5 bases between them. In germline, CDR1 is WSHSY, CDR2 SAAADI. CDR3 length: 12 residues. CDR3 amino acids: CASSHNSYEQYF. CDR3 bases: TGCGCCAGCAGTCACAACTCCTACGAGCAGTACTTC.

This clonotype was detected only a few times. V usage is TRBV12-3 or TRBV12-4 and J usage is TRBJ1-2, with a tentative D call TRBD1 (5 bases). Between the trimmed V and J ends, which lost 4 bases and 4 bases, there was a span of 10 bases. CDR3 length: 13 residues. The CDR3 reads CASSWDVGYGYTF. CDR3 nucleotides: TGTGCCAGCAGTTGGGACGTTGGCTATGGCTACACCTTC.

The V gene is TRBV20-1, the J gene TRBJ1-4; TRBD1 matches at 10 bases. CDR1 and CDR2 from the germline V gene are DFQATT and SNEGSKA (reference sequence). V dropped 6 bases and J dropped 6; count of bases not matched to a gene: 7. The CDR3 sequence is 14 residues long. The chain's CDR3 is CSARGQGFYEKLFF. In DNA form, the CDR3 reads TGCAGTGCAAGGGGACAGGGGTTTTATGAAAAACTGTTTTTT.

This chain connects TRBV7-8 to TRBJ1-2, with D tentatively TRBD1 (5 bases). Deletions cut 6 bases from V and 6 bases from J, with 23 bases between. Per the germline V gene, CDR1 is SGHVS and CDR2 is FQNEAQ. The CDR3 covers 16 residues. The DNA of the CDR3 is TGTGCCAGCAGACCAGAAGGTGGTGCCTCGGGGCATGGCTACACCTTC. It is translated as CASRPEGGASGHGYTF.

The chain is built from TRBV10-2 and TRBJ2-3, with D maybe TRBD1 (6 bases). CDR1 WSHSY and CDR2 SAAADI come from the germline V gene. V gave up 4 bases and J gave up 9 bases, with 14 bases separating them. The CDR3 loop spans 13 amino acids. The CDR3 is CASSGGPKGTQYF. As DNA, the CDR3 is TGCGCCAGCAGTGGGGGGCCAAAGGGGACGCAGTATTTT.

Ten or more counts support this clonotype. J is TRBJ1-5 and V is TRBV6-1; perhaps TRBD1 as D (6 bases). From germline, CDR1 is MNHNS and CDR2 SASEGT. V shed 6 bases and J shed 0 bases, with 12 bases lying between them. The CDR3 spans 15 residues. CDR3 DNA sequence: TGTGCCAGCAGACGGGGGGCCTATAGCAATCAGCCCCAGCATTTT. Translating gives CASRRGAYSNQPQHF.

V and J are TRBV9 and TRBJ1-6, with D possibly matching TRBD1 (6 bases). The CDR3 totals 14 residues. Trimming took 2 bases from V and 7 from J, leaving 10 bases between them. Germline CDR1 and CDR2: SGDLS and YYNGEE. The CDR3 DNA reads TGTGCCAGCAGCGTTGGGACAATAAATTCACCCCTCCACTTT. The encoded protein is CASSVGTINSPLHF.